This entry describes one T cell receptor beta chain. The V segment lost 0 bases and the J segment 1 base; nucleotides outside the gene matches: 8. The germline V gene has CDR1 SGHRS and CDR2 YFSETQ. This CDR3 contains 17 residues. Per the authors' pipeline: Cell counts per sample came from amplifying reference gene primers. TCRdb's copy holds only in-frame clones and misses some; the assay was immunoSEQ multiplex PCR. The V and J calls and clone size are taken from that table; D and trimming were inferred from the DNA. The sample holds around 65,000 clones, about 81% seen once. This sample stems from a study of blood T cell repertoires in COVID-19. Study at large: Researchers got acute and convalescent COVID-19 samples from the United States, Italy and Spain. PBMCs, B-cell-depleted T cells, or T cells were the source of the cDNA or gDNA that made up the material.

The chain couples TRBV5-1 to TRBJ1-2; 8 positions agree with TRBD1. The sample taken for sequencing was peripheral blood. The sequence was collected from a human donor in a cohort sampled during active COVID-19. CDR3 coding DNA: TGCGCCAGCAGCTTGGACCCCCGACAGGGGTTTAACTATGGCTACACCTTC. It codes for CASSLDPRQGFNYGYTF.